Listed here are 20 T cell receptor beta chains from one sample, sequenced in a study of T cell responses to AZD1222 COVID-19 vaccine. The data were produced by immunoSEQ multiplex PCR, yet TCRdb's version contains in-frame clones alone and is incomplete. The table shows over 130,000 clones, with 85% to 90% occurring only once. Specimen: peripheral blood, collected 28 days after the second AZD1222 dose. The receptors were gathered from an adult who received the AZD1222 COVID-19 vaccine.

This sequence joins TRBV7-9 and TRBJ1-1; no reliable D call. The V gene's germline CDR1 is SEHNR and CDR2 FQNEAQ (reference sequence). CDR3 length: 12 amino acids. With 8 bases removed from V and 3 bases from J, the gap between germline ends came to 10 bases. The DNA of the CDR3 is TGTGCCAGCTCCGACGGAGACACTGAAGCTTTCTTT. Its protein is CASSDGDTEAFF.

This chain joins TRBV6-5 and TRBJ1-1; 7 bases map to TRBD1. The CDR3 is 15 amino acids. Trimming took 4 bases from V and 5 from J; bases not matched to a gene: 10. Germline CDR1 MNHEY, CDR2 SVGAGI. CDR3 sequence (DNA): TGTGCCAGCAGTTCCGAGGGGGCGTTCGGTACTGAAGCTTTCTTT. Residues: CASSSEGAFGTEAFF.

This chain connects TRBV2 to TRBJ1-4, with 9 bases lining up with TRBD1. Germline V CDR1 and CDR2: SNHLY, FYNNEI. CDR3 size: 14 residues. Losses at the gene ends were 6 bases for V and 6 bases for J; bases not matched to a gene: 5. The CDR3 reads CASSPGQGYEKLFF. In DNA, the CDR3 is TGTGCCAGCAGCCCGGGACAGGGATATGAAAAACTGTTTTTT.

The chain combines TRBV19 with TRBJ1-2; D uncertain. Germline V gene sequence: CDR1 LNHDA, CDR2 SQIVND (reference sequence). This CDR3 contains 14 residues. The V and J ends lost 6 bases and 3 bases respectively, with 14 bases between them. The CDR3 reads CASSSRHSDYGYTF. For the CDR3, the DNA is TGTGCCAGTAGCTCAAGGCACTCCGACTATGGCTACACCTTC.

The chain has TRBV28 and TRBJ2-2; 9 nucleotides align to TRBD1. Germline loops: CDR1 MDHEN, CDR2 SYDVKM. This CDR3 is built from 14 residues. V lost 10 bases and J lost 5; bases outside the gene matches: 8. The CDR3 protein is CAIGGTGSTGELFF. The CDR3 DNA follows: TGTGCCATCGGGGGGACAGGGTCGACCGGGGAGCTGTTTTTT.

This CDR3 reads CASSRYGGTGNEAFF. The CDR3 DNA follows: TGCGCCAGCAGCCGCTACGGAGGGACAGGGAATGAAGCTTTCTTT. V and J are TRBV5-1 and TRBJ1-1, with 9 bases identical to TRBD1. CDR3 size: 15 residues. Trimming removed 4 bases from V and 7 bases from J; junction bases left unmatched: 11. Germline CDR1 reads SGHRS; CDR2 reads YFSETQ.

V usage is TRBV2 and J usage is TRBJ1-1; D uncertain. The length of the CDR3 is 13 residues. V lost 6 bases and J lost 0, with 8 bases in between. Germline V gives CDR1 SNHLY, CDR2 FYNNEI. The DNA of the CDR3 is TGTGCCAGCAGCTCGGGGTTGAACACTGAAGCTTTCTTT. Encoded protein: CASSSGLNTEAFF. The full variable domain, its missing parts supplied by reference TRBV2 and TRBJ1-1, is EPEVTQTPSHQVTQMGQEVILRCVPISNHLYFYWYRQILGQKVEFLVSFYNNEISEKSEIFDDQFSVERPDGSNFTLKIRSTKLEDSAMYFCASSSGLNTEAFFGQGTRLTVV.

The gene calls are TRBV29-1 and TRBJ2-1; D uncertain. This CDR3 has 12 amino acids. Trimming stripped 6 bases from V and 4 bases from J, with 10 bases between. The germline V gene encodes CDR1 SQVTM and CDR2 ANQGSEA. The chain's CDR3 is CSVPGIYNEQFF. CDR3 bases: TGCAGCGTACCCGGCATTTACAATGAGCAGTTCTTC.

The chain employs TRBV28 and TRBJ2-5; the D gene could be TRBD1 or TRBD2 (6 bases each). Germline lookup yields CDR1 MDHEN and CDR2 SYDVKM. This CDR3 spans 14 amino acids. The V end lost 5 bases, the J end lost 5 bases, and 15 bases lay between the germline ends. The CDR3 nucleotides are TGTGCCAGCAGTCAACCGCAGGGGAGGGAGACCCAGTACTTC. Translation: CASSQPQGRETQYF.

V gene TRBV28 combines with J gene TRBJ1-1, with D hard to call. The CDR3 covers 14 residues. CDR1 and CDR2 from the germline V gene are MDHEN and SYDVKM. The V end lost 2 bases, the J end lost 4 bases, and 11 bases lay between the germline ends. CDR3: CASSLRRVGTEAFF. Written as DNA, the CDR3 is TGTGCCAGCAGTTTAAGGCGAGTTGGCACTGAAGCTTTCTTT.

This clone was detected only a few times. The V and J genes are TRBV12-5 and TRBJ2-5, with TRBD2 identical over 7 bases. With 1 base clipped from V and 3 bases from J, the junction kept 2 bases outside the gene matches. This CDR3 is built from 14 residues. Per germline, CDR1 LGHNT and CDR2 FRNRAP. The CDR3 sequence: CASGLGLAKETQYF. As DNA, the CDR3 is TGTGCTAGTGGTTTGGGACTAGCAAAAGAGACCCAGTACTTC.

This rearrangement joins TRBV11-3 to TRBJ2-2; no clear D gene. This CDR3 has 15 amino acids. CDR1 is SGHNT and CDR2 is YENEEA in the germline V gene. Trimming removed 1 base from V and 1 base from J, with 7 bases in between. The CDR3, as DNA: TGTGCCAGCAGCTTAGGGCTAGAGAACACCGGGGAGCTGTTTTTT. Translated: CASSLGLENTGELFF.

This chain joins TRBV3-1 (or the pseudogene TRBV3-2) and TRBJ1-1, with a possible D match to TRBD1 (5 bases). CDR1 LGHDT and CDR2 YNNKEL come from the germline V gene (reference sequence). Trimming removed 4 bases from V and 6 bases from J, with 12 bases in between. The CDR3 covers 13 residues. The CDR3: CASSLHGTPEAFF. As DNA, the CDR3 is TGTGCCAGCAGCCTACACGGGACTCCTGAAGCTTTCTTT.

This chain links TRBV7-3 with TRBJ2-7; 9 bases are shared with TRBD2. CDR1 is SGHTA, CDR2 FQGTGA, per germline. There are 13 residues in the CDR3. V lost 5 bases to trimming and J lost 3 bases; unmatched junction nucleotides: 2. CDR3 amino acids: CASSQTSGYEQYF. The DNA for the CDR3 is TGTGCCAGCAGCCAGACTAGCGGCTACGAGCAGTACTTC.

This chain joins TRBV9 and TRBJ1-1, with D unclear. The CDR3 consists of 15 residues. Trimming took off 4 bases at V and 0 bases at J, with 13 bases between the two ends. Per germline, CDR1 SGDLS and CDR2 YYNGEE. In nucleotides, the CDR3 is TGTGCCAGCAGCCCCCGCCTCGCTTTGAACACTGAAGCTTTCTTT. Residues: CASSPRLALNTEAFF. Full variable domain (rest looked up from reference TRBV9 and TRBJ1-1): DSGVTQTPKHLITATGQRVTLRCSPRSGDLSVYWYQQSLDQGLQFLIQYYNGEERAKGNILERFSAQQFPDLHSELNLSSLELGDSALYFCASSPRLALNTEAFFGQGTRLTVV.

CDR3 in amino acids: CASSLEQGGSYEQYF. The CDR3 coding sequence is TGTGCCAGCAGCTTGGAACAGGGAGGATCCTACGAGCAGTACTTC. The rearrangement links TRBV5-4 to TRBJ2-7; D could derive from TRBD1 or TRBD2 (6 bases each). Per the germline V gene, CDR1 is SGHNT and CDR2 is YYREEE (reference sequence). The V and J ends lost 0 bases and 1 base respectively, with 11 bases between them. The CDR3 extends over 15 amino acids.

The chain joins TRBV18 to TRBJ2-7; D remains ambiguous. Germline assignment: CDR1 KGHSH and CDR2 LQKENI. V gave up 4 bases and J gave up 1 base, with 11 bases separating them. This CDR3 region has 14 residues. The CDR3 protein is CASSLSSASYEQYF. CDR3 nucleotide sequence: TGTGCCAGCTCACTGAGCAGCGCTTCCTACGAGCAGTACTTC.

This chain uses TRBV5-1 with TRBJ1-5; the D is unclear. The CDR3 length is 14 residues. V was pared by 4 bases and J by 4 bases, with 12 bases between. The germline CDR1 and CDR2 sequences are SGHRS and YFSETQ. The CDR3: CASSEASGNQPQHF. In nucleotides, the CDR3 is TGCGCCAGCAGCGAAGCTTCTGGTAATCAGCCCCAGCATTTT.

The V and J genes are TRBV3-1 (or the pseudogene TRBV3-2) and TRBJ1-1; D unresolved. V dropped 2 bases and J dropped 0 bases, with 7 bases sitting between them. CDR3 size: 14 residues. Germline CDR1 reads LGHDT; CDR2 reads YNNKEL (reference sequence). CDR3 in amino acids: CASSQLVVNTEAFF. The DNA of the CDR3 is TGTGCCAGCAGCCAACTCGTGGTGAACACTGAAGCTTTCTTT.

As concerns this clone: An end of the junction differs from the germline gene, which may be a read error. The chain joins TRBV2 to TRBJ1-5, with TRBD1 as a possible D gene (5 bases). The CDR3 has 15 residues. Germline CDR1 reads SNHLY; CDR2 reads FYNNEI. The CDR3 protein is CASREGTSLDQPQHF. CDR3 in DNA: TGTGCCAGCAGGGAAGGGACGTCCCTGGATCAGCCCCAGCATTTT.